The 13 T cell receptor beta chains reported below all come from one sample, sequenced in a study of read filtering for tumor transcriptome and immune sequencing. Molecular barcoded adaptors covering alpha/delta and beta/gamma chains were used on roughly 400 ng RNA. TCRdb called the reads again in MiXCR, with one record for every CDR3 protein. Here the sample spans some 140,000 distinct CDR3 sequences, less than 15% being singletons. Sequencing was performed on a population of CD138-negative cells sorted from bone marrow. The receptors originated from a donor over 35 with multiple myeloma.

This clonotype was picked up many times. This chain's CDR3 is CASRTGSYEQYF. In DNA form, the CDR3 reads TGTGCCAGCAGAACAGGGAGCTACGAGCAGTACTTC. This chain joins TRBV27 and TRBJ2-7, with D possibly TRBD1 on 6 matching bases. There are 12 residues in the CDR3. Trimming took off 6 bases at V and 3 bases at J, with 9 bases between the two ends. Looked up from germline, CDR1 is MNHEY and CDR2 is SMNVEV (reference sequence).

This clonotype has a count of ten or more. This CDR3 is CASSFLAGGNNEQFF. CDR3 DNA sequence: TGTGCCAGCAGTTTTCTAGCGGGAGGTAATAATGAGCAGTTCTTC. V usage is TRBV27 and J usage is TRBJ2-1, with TRBD2 matching over 11 bases. In germline, CDR1 is MNHEY, CDR2 SMNVEV (reference sequence). V lost 3 bases to trimming and J lost 7 bases; unmatched junction nucleotides: 5. The CDR3 totals 15 residues.

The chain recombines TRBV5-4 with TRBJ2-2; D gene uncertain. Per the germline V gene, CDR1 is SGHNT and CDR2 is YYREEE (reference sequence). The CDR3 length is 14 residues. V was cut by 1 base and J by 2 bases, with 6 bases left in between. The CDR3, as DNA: TGTGCCAGCAGCTTGCGACTTAACACCGGGGAGCTGTTTTTT. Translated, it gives CASSLRLNTGELFF.

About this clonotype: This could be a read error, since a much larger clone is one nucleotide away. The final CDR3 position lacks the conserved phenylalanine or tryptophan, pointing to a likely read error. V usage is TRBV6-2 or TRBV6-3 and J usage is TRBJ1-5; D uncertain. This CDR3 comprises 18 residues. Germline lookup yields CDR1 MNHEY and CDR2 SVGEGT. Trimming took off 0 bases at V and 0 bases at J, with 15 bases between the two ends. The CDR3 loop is CASSYSGTATYSNQPQHL. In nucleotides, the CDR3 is TGTGCCAGCAGTTACTCGGGAACTGCCACTTATAGCAATCAGCCCCAGCATCTT.

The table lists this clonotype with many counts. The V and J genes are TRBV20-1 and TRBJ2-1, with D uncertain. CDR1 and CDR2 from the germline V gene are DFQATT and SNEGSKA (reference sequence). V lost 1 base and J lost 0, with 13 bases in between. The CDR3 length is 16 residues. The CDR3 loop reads CSARVSTGPSYNEQFF. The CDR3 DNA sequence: TGCAGTGCTAGAGTTTCCACCGGGCCCTCCTACAATGAGCAGTTCTTC.

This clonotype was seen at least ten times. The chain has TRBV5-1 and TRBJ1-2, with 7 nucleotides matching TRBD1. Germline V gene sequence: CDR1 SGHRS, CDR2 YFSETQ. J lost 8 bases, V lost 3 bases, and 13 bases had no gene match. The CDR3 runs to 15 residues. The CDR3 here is CASSSDPTGTRGYTF. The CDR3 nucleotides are TGCGCCAGCAGCTCCGACCCGACAGGGACGAGGGGCTACACCTTC.

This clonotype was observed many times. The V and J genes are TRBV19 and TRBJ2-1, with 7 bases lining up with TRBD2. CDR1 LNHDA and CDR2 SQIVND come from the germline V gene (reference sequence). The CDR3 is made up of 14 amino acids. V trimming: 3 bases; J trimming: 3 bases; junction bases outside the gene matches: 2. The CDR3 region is CASSIRGSYNEQFF. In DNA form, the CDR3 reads TGTGCCAGTAGTATCCGCGGGAGCTACAATGAGCAGTTCTTC.

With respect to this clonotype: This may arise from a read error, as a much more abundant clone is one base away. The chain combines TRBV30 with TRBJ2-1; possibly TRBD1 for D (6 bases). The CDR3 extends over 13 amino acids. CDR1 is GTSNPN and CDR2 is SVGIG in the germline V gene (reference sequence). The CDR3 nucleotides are TGTGCCTGGAGTCCCCGACGGGACAATGAGCAGCTCTTC. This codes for CAWSPRRDNEQLF.

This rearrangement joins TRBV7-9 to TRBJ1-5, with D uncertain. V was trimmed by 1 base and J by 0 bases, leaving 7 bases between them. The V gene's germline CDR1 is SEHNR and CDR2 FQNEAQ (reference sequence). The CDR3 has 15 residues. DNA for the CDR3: TGTGCCAGCAGCTTAGGAGGGTCTAGCAATCAGCCCCAGCATTTT. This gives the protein CASSLGGSSNQPQHF.

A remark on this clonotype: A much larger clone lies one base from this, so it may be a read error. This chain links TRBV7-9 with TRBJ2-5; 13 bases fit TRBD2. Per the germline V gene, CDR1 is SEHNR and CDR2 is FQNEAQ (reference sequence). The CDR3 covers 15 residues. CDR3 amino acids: CASSKGLAGQESQYF. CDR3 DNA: TGTGCCAGCAGCAAGGGACTAGCGGGGCAAGAGTCCCAGTACTTC.

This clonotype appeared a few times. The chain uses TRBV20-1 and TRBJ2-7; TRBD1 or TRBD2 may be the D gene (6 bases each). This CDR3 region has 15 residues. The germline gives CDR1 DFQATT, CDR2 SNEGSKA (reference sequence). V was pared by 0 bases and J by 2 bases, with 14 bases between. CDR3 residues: CSARDWRRDTYEQYF. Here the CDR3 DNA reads TGCAGTGCTAGAGATTGGCGGAGGGACACCTACGAGCAGTACTTC.

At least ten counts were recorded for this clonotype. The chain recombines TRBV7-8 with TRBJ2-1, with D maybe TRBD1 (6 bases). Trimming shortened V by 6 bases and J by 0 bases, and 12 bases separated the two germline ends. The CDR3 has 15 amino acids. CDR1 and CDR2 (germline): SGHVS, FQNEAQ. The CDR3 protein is CASSYRALSYNEQFF. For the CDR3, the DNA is TGTGCCAGCAGTTACAGGGCACTCTCCTACAATGAGCAGTTCTTC.

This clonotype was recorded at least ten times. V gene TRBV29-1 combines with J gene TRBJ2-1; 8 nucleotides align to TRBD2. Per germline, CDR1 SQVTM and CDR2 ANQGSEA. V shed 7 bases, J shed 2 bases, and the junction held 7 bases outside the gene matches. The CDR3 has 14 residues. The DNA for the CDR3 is TGCAGCGCCGTGACTAGCGAAACCTACAATGAGCAGTTCTTC. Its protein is CSAVTSETYNEQFF.